These 10 T cell receptor beta chains originate from one sample sequenced in a study of CD8+ T cells in alopecia areata. cDNA serving as the sequencing template came from extracted, reverse transcribed RNA. This table comes from immunoSEQ multiplex PCR, and its TCRdb copy is limited to in-frame clones, with some not included. The table has roughly 130,000 clones, approximately 58% seen once. Sequencing was performed on CD4+ T cells sorted from blood, taken at week 0. The receptor source for this set is a human donor with alopecia areata.

This clone was recorded only once. V is TRBV18 and J is TRBJ2-5, with a tentative D call TRBD2 (5 bases). With 1 base removed from V and 3 bases from J, the gap between germline ends came to 24 bases. The CDR3 is 19 residues long. The germline V gene has CDR1 KGHSH and CDR2 LQKENI. The CDR3 region has the DNA TGTGCCAGCTCACCACTGGGTTCTCCCATGGCCTCGCGGGAAGAGACCCAGTACTTC. It yields the protein CASSPLGSPMASREETQYF.

This clone was seen a few times. The chain combines TRBV7-2 with TRBJ1-5, with TRBD1 matching 7 bases. Germline V gives CDR1 SGHTA, CDR2 FQGNSA. The length of the CDR3 is 14 residues. Trimming at V came to 2 bases and at J to 5 bases, leaving 3 bases not matched to a gene. CDR3 residues: CASSLQGGDQPQHF. The CDR3, as DNA: TGTGCCAGCAGCTTACAGGGGGGAGATCAGCCCCAGCATTTT.

This clone was counted only a few times. V is TRBV9 and J is TRBJ2-3, with TRBD1 identical over 9 bases. The junction had 10 bases not matched to a gene; V was cut back by 5 bases and J by 6 bases. This CDR3 comprises 15 residues. Germline assignment: CDR1 SGDLS and CDR2 YYNGEE. The CDR3: CASRKQGASTDTQYF. CDR3 bases: TGTGCCAGCAGGAAACAGGGGGCTTCAACTGATACGCAGTATTTT.

The chain carries TRBV30 and TRBJ2-2; 8 bases match TRBD1. The CDR3 is 14 amino acids. V lost 3 bases, J lost 5 bases, and 5 bases stayed unmatched. Germline-derived CDR1 and CDR2 are GTSNPN and SVGIG (reference sequence). The CDR3 DNA reads TGTGCCTGGAGGAAACAGGGGGGTACCGGGGAGCTGTTTTTT. Protein sequence: CAWRKQGGTGELFF.

This clone was seen just once. The gene calls are TRBV9 and TRBJ2-7; D unresolved. Germline V lookup: CDR1 SGDLS, CDR2 YYNGEE. Trimming removed 0 bases from V and 3 bases from J, with 10 bases in between. This CDR3 comprises 14 residues. CDR3 protein: CASSVGNWNYEQYF. The CDR3 coding sequence is TGTGCCAGCAGCGTAGGAAACTGGAACTACGAGCAGTACTTC.

This clone has only a few counts. The chain couples TRBV19 to TRBJ2-5; perhaps TRBD2 as D (5 bases). CDR1 LNHDA and CDR2 SQIVND come from the germline V gene (reference sequence). V lost 6 bases and J 4 bases, leaving 18 bases between the germline ends. The CDR3 runs to 15 residues. The CDR3 protein is CASRLSLAGRETQYF. DNA of the CDR3: TGTGCCAGTAGACTCTCTCTCGCTGGGAGAGAGACCCAGTACTTC.

About this clone itself: Within the sample, other DNA sequences also encode this same CDR3. The V call is TRBV7-9, the J call TRBJ2-5; D call uncertain. V lost 0 bases and J 4 bases, leaving 0 bases between the germline ends. The CDR3 is 11 amino acids. Germline loops: CDR1 SEHNR, CDR2 FQNEAQ (reference sequence). CDR3: CASSLAETQYF. CDR3 DNA sequence: TGTGCCAGCAGCTTAGCAGAGACCCAGTACTTC.

The chain links TRBV4-3 to TRBJ2-2; 7 bases map to TRBD1. CDR1 is LGHNA and CDR2 is YSLEER in the germline V gene. Trimming cost V 3 bases and J 7 bases; bases outside gene matches: 8. There are 15 residues in the CDR3. As DNA, the CDR3 is TGCGCCAGCAGCCAGGAAGACAGGGCGGGCGGGGAGCTGTTTTTT. Translated: CASSQEDRAGGELFF.

Only one count was recorded for this clone. The genes are TRBV19 and TRBJ2-7; 9 bases line up with TRBD2. Germline CDR1 LNHDA, CDR2 SQIVND (reference sequence). The CDR3 is 13 residues long. The V segment lost 6 bases and the J segment 2 bases; nucleotides outside the gene matches: 2. The CDR3 spells CASRPSGTYEQYF. The CDR3 DNA follows: TGTGCCAGTAGGCCTAGCGGGACCTACGAGCAGTACTTC.

This rearrangement joins TRBV6-6 to TRBJ1-5, with D unresolved. Per germline, CDR1 MNHNY and CDR2 SVGAGI (reference sequence). Trimming left V 2 bases short and J 0 bases short, with 5 bases between. The length of the CDR3 is 14 residues. The CDR3 loop reads CASSYGGSNQPQHF. CDR3 nucleotide sequence: TGTGCCAGCAGTTACGGAGGTAGCAATCAGCCCCAGCATTTT.